One sample yielded the 17 T cell receptor beta chains listed below, sequenced in a study of T cell responses to AZD1222 COVID-19 vaccine. Assay used: immunoSEQ multiplex PCR; TCRdb lists only in-frame clones, some missing. The table has 250,000 to 300,000 clones, about 94% seen once. This sample comprised peripheral blood, obtained 28 days after the second AZD1222 dose. The receptors originated from an adult who received the AZD1222 COVID-19 vaccine.

V is TRBV6-5 and J is TRBJ1-6; 9 bases line up with TRBD1. Germline lookup yields CDR1 MNHEY and CDR2 SVGAGI. V gave up 6 bases and J gave up 8 bases; unmatched junction bases: 2. The CDR3 contains 13 residues. This chain's CDR3 is CASRGQGYSPLHF. The CDR3 coding sequence is TGTGCCAGCAGAGGACAGGGGTATTCACCCCTCCACTTT.

The V call is TRBV5-1, the J call TRBJ2-7; the match to TRBD1 covers 9 bases. The CDR3 contains 12 residues. The V gene's germline CDR1 is SGHRS and CDR2 YFSETQ. V gave up 4 bases and J gave up 6 bases; unmatched junction bases: 2. The CDR3 coding sequence is TGCGCCAGCAGCCTGGACAGGGGCGAGCAGTACTTC. Translation gives CASSLDRGEQYF.

The chain has TRBV28 and TRBJ1-1; unclear D gene. Germline CDR1 reads MDHEN; CDR2 reads SYDVKM. V was shortened by 10 bases and J by 5 bases, with 17 bases between the two germline ends. This CDR3 has 13 residues. CDR3 residues: CANPRPRGTEAFF. CDR3 DNA: TGTGCCAACCCCCGGCCGAGAGGAACTGAAGCTTTCTTT.

The chain joins TRBV4-3 to TRBJ1-1; weak D call: TRBD1 (5 bases). The CDR3 spans 17 residues. Looked up from germline, CDR1 is LGHNA and CDR2 is YSLEER. V was clipped by 1 base and J by 2 bases, with 17 bases between them. CDR3 loop: CASSQGSPLGDNTEAFF. CDR3 bases: TGCGCCAGCAGCCAAGGCTCCCCCTTGGGGGACAACACTGAAGCTTTCTTT.

V is TRBV6-2 or TRBV6-3 and J is TRBJ2-2; 8 bases are shared with TRBD2. Germline V gene data show CDR1 as MNHEY and CDR2 as SVGEGT. The CDR3 covers 15 residues. Unmatched junction bases numbered 9, after V lost 5 bases and J lost 7 bases. This CDR3 reads CASSPRAGGGGELFF. CDR3 DNA: TGTGCCAGCAGTCCCCGGGCGGGAGGTGGCGGGGAGCTGTTTTTT.

The table lists this clone with a few counts. This chain uses TRBV28 with TRBJ2-1, with D possibly matching TRBD2 (5 bases). Trimming removed 7 bases from V and 7 bases from J, with 8 bases in between. The CDR3 is 11 amino acids. The germline gives CDR1 MDHEN, CDR2 SYDVKM. The chain's CDR3 is CASTGRNEQFF. CDR3 DNA: TGTGCCAGCACGGGGAGAAATGAGCAGTTCTTC.

The chain recombines TRBV6-2 or TRBV6-3 with TRBJ2-7; D assignment may be TRBD1 or TRBD2 (5 bases each). V was shortened by 0 bases and J by 9 bases, with 21 bases between the two germline ends. The CDR3 totals 16 residues. The germline V gene has CDR1 MNHEY and CDR2 SVGEGT. CDR3 residues: CASSYSRGAVALGQYF. DNA for the CDR3: TGTGCCAGCAGTTACTCGAGAGGGGCCGTCGCCTTGGGGCAGTACTTC.

The gene calls are TRBV2 and TRBJ1-1; D possibly corresponds to TRBD1 (5 bases). From germline, CDR1 is SNHLY and CDR2 FYNNEI. The CDR3 is 11 amino acids. V was pared by 9 bases and J by 7 bases, with 12 bases between. The CDR3 nucleotides read TGTGCCAGTACAAGGAGGGGTGAAGCTTTCTTT. It codes for CASTRRGEAFF.

The CDR3 region has the DNA TGTGCCAGCAGTCGTAGCGCGGCGACCAACCACGAGCAGTACTTC. It translates to CASSRSAATNHEQYF. V usage is TRBV7-2 and J usage is TRBJ2-7; possibly TRBD2 for D (5 bases). CDR1 is SGHTA, CDR2 FQGNSA, per germline. The CDR3 runs 15 residues. With 6 bases removed from V and 5 bases from J, the gap between germline ends came to 20 bases.

Here the CDR3 reads CASNQGQTSTDTQYF. DNA for the CDR3: TGCGCCAGCAACCAGGGACAGACTAGCACAGATACGCAGTATTTT. This chain joins TRBV5-1 and TRBJ2-3, with 7 bases lining up with TRBD1. The V gene's germline CDR1 is SGHRS and CDR2 YFSETQ. The V and J ends lost 6 bases and 0 bases, in that order; junction bases with no gene match: 7. The CDR3 sequence is 15 residues long. Variable domain in full (rest from reference TRBV5-1 and TRBJ2-3): KAGVTQTPRYLIKTRGQQVTLSCSPISGHRSVSWYQQTPGQGLQFLFEYFSETQRNKGNFPGRFSGRQFSNSRSEMNVSTLELGDSALYLCASNQGQTSTDTQYFGPGTRLTVL.

The rearrangement uses TRBV28 and TRBJ1-6; D is perhaps TRBD1 (5 bases). The CDR3 has 16 amino acids. Germline assignment: CDR1 MDHEN and CDR2 SYDVKM. V dropped 6 bases and J dropped 3 bases, with 15 bases sitting between them. The CDR3 DNA reads TGTGCCAGCAGGACCGGGGGTGGACACTATAATTCACCCCTCCACTTT. Protein sequence: CASRTGGGHYNSPLHF. Based on the CDR3 plus reference TRBV28 and TRBJ1-6, the full variable domain is DVKVTQSSRYLVKRTGEKVFLECVQDMDHENMFWYRQDPGLGLRLIYFSYDVKMKEKGDIPEGYSVSREKKERFSLILESASTNQTSMYLCASRTGGGHYNSPLHFGNGTRLTVT.

The chain combines TRBV7-9 with TRBJ2-3, with TRBD1 as a possible D gene (6 bases). Germline lookup yields CDR1 SEHNR and CDR2 FQNEAQ (reference sequence). V shed 5 bases and J shed 2 bases, with 14 bases lying between them. The CDR3 extends over 15 amino acids. For the CDR3, the DNA is TGTGCCAGCAGCACCTCTGAGGGGGTCACAGATACGCAGTATTTT. Its translation is CASSTSEGVTDTQYF.

The chain couples TRBV7-9 to TRBJ2-7; D may be TRBD2 (5 bases). Germline V gene data show CDR1 as SEHNR and CDR2 as FQNEAQ (reference sequence). The CDR3 sequence is 13 residues long. Trimming removed 3 bases from V and 7 bases from J, with 13 bases in between. The CDR3 protein is CASSFRGSREQYF. In DNA, the CDR3 is TGTGCCAGCAGCTTTCGGGGATCTCGGGAGCAGTACTTC.

This chain connects TRBV19 to TRBJ1-1, with D tentatively TRBD1 (5 bases). Germline V gives CDR1 LNHDA, CDR2 SQIVND (reference sequence). The CDR3 spans 11 residues. CDR3 loop: CVVQGNTEAFF. CDR3 coding DNA: TGTGTAGTGCAGGGGAACACTGAAGCTTTCTTT.

This clone has just a few counts. The gene calls are TRBV27 and TRBJ2-7; 9 bases match TRBD1. Trimming took 2 bases from V and 2 from J; bases not matched to a gene: 7. The CDR3 is made up of 16 amino acids. In germline, CDR1 is MNHEY, CDR2 SMNVEV (reference sequence). The chain's CDR3 is CASSLSSGQGPYEQYF. The CDR3 region has the DNA TGTGCCAGCAGTTTAAGTTCGGGACAGGGTCCCTACGAGCAGTACTTC.

In this sample, this clone turned up once. The chain recombines TRBV7-9 with TRBJ2-2, with a tentative D call TRBD1 (6 bases). The germline gives CDR1 SEHNR, CDR2 FQNEAQ (reference sequence). The CDR3 is 12 residues long. The ends were cut back, 5 bases at V and 7 bases at J, with 8 bases in the middle. In DNA, the CDR3 is TGTGCCAGCAGCCAGGGGCTCGGGGAGCTGTTTTTT. Amino acids: CASSQGLGELFF.

The chain couples TRBV6-5 to TRBJ1-2; D may be TRBD1 (6 bases). Per germline, CDR1 MNHEY and CDR2 SVGAGI. The CDR3 has 13 residues. The ends were cut back, 6 bases at V and 2 bases at J, with 10 bases in the middle. CDR3 sequence reads: CASSFDRNYGYTF. DNA for the CDR3: TGTGCCAGCAGCTTTGACAGGAACTATGGCTACACCTTC.